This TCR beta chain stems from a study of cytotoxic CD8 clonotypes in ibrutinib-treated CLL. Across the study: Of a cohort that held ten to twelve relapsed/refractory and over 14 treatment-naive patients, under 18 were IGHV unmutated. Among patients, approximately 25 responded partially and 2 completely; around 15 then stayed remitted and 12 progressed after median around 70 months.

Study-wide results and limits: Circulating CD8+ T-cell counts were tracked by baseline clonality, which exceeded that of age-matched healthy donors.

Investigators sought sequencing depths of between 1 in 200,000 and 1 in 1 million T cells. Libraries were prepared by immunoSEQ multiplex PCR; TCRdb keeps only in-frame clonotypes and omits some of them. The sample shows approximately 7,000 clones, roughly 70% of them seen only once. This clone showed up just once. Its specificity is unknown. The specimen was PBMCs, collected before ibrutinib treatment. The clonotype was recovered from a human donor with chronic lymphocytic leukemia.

CDR3 sequence (DNA): TGTGCCAGCAGTGAAATGGGCCCCGGGACAGCTAAAAACATTCAGTACTTC. Its translation is CASSEMGPGTAKNIQYF. The V gene is TRBV2, the J gene TRBJ2-4; 7 bases map to TRBD1. From germline, CDR1 is SNHLY and CDR2 FYNNEI. With V trimmed by 2 bases and J by 4 bases, 11 bases remained unmatched. The CDR3 runs 17 residues.